These T cell receptor beta chains were read from a single sample in a study of cytomegalovirus exposure and HLA in healthy donors. Measured with immunoSEQ multiplex PCR; TCRdb has only the in-frame clones, and not every one. The table records about 120,000 clones, over 65% of them present only once. The sequencing sample was made of PBMCs. The receptors were gathered from a woman between 40 and 55 years old in good health and CMV-seropositive. CDR3s include the opening cysteine and the closing phenylalanine or tryptophan. The D gene is left open where the match is weak. Some rows mark clone size as missing; the rest say once, few, many or name a class of expanded clone.

clone_size j_call v_call d_call cdr3_nt cdr3_aa
NA TRBJ2-1 TRBV5-4 NA TGTGCCAGCAGCTTGGACCCCCCGGATGAGCAGTTCTTC CASSLDPPDEQFF
NA TRBJ2-7 TRBV2 NA TGTGCCAGCAGTCAACTTTCCTGGGCCGAGCAGTACTTC CASSQLSWAEQYF
NA TRBJ2-3 TRBV7-2 TRBD2 TGTGCCAGCAGCTTCGGACTAGCGGGCACAGATACGCAGTATTTT CASSFGLAGTDTQYF
few TRBJ2-3 TRBV19 NA TGTGCCAGTAGTAGGGGGGTGAGCACAGATACGCAGTATTTT CASSRGVSTDTQYF
NA TRBJ1-1 TRBV18 TRBD1 TGTGCCAGCTCACACACAGGGGACACTGAAGCTTTCTTT CASSHTGDTEAFF
NA TRBJ1-6 TRBV5-1 NA TGCGCCAGCAGCTTGGGGGCGAGCTCCTATAATTCACCCCTCCACTTT CASSLGASSYNSPLHF
few TRBJ2-2 TRBV6-4 NA TGTGCCAGCAGTGAGGCTCGTGGAGGGGCCGGGGAGCTGTTTTTT CASSEARGGAGELFF
NA TRBJ1-1 TRBV19 TRBD1 TGTGCCACCAACCCGGGACAGGGTATGGGTAACACTGAAGCTTTCTTT CATNPGQGMGNTEAFF
NA TRBJ2-3 TRBV18 NA TGTGCCAGCTCACCTGGTAGCAGCACAGATACGCAGTATTTT CASSPGSSTDTQYF
NA TRBJ1-1 TRBV2 NA TGTGCCAGCAACCCCCCGGGTGTAGGGGTCACTGAAGCTTTCTTT CASNPPGVGVTEAFF
NA TRBJ1-2 TRBV5-1 NA TGCGCCAGCAGCTTGGGACATGAGGGCGGTGGCTACACCTTC CASSLGHEGGGYTF
NA TRBJ2-5 TRBV18 TRBD2 TGTGCCAGCTCACCGGATAGCGGGGGGGAGACCCAGTACTTC CASSPDSGGETQYF
NA TRBJ2-7 TRBV7-9 TRBD1 TGTGCCAGCAGCCACTGGGACAGGGACTACGAGCAGTACTTC CASSHWDRDYEQYF
NA TRBJ2-7 TRBV11-3 TRBD2 TGTGCCAGCAGCTTAGCTGCTGGGGGGGGATACGAGCAGTACTTC CASSLAAGGGYEQYF
NA TRBJ2-7 TRBV27 TRBD1 TGTGCCAGCAGTTTCACCCCTCCGGGACAGGGGATGTACGAGCAGTACTTC CASSFTPPGQGMYEQYF
few TRBJ2-7 TRBV19 TRBD2 TGTGCCAGCAGACTAGCGGGGGTAAACGAGCAGTACTTC CASRLAGVNEQYF
NA TRBJ2-3 TRBV11-3 TRBD2 TGTGCCAGCAGCTTCCCCGGGGGGATTGGAAATACGCAGTATTTT CASSFPGGIGNTQYF
NA TRBJ2-1 TRBV11-2 TRBD2 TGTGCCAGCAGCTTAGGGCTAGCGGGGGGTATTAATGAGCAGTTCTTC CASSLGLAGGINEQFF
NA TRBJ2-2 TRBV5-1 NA TGCGCCAGCAGCTTCCCTGAGAAGAACACCGGGGAGCTGTTTTTT CASSFPEKNTGELFF
NA TRBJ1-1 TRBV19 NA TGTGCCAGTAGTATATGGGGCTTGGGGAACACTGAAGCTTTCTTT CASSIWGLGNTEAFF
NA TRBJ2-5 TRBV15 NA TGTGCCACCAGCAGAGGGCTGAGAGAGGCCCAGTACTTC CATSRGLREAQYF
few TRBJ2-7 TRBV7-3 TRBD2 TGTGCCAGCAGCCTAGGGACTAGCGGCGAGCAGTACTTC CASSLGTSGEQYF
once TRBJ1-2 TRBV2 NA TGTGCCAGCAGACCTAGCAGTGGCTACACCTTC CASRPSSGYTF
NA TRBJ2-1 TRBV29-1 TRBD2 TGCAGCGCAATGACTAGCGGCTTGTACAATGAGCAGTTCTTC CSAMTSGLYNEQFF
NA TRBJ2-3 TRBV4-2 NA TGTGCCAGCAGCCAAGAGGGCCGCGACACAGATACGCAGTATTTT CASSQEGRDTDTQYF
once TRBJ2-3 TRBV27 NA TGTGCCAGCAGTTTAAGCGCGGTCCTCACAGATACGCAGTATTTT CASSLSAVLTDTQYF
NA TRBJ1-5 TRBV28 NA TGTGCCAGCAGTTTAAACACAATCACCCAGCATTTT CASSLNTITQHF
NA TRBJ1-1 TRBV7-3 NA TGTGCCAGCAGCTTAAGGGGCGGTAAGGCTGAAGCTTTCTTT CASSLRGGKAEAFF
NA TRBJ1-5 TRBV5-6 NA TGTGCCAGCAGCTTCTCAGGGAAGGCGGTTTCGCCCCAGCATTTT CASSFSGKAVSPQHF
NA TRBJ1-5 TRBV6-1 NA TGTGCCAGCAGTGAAGCTCGGCAGGGGCATCAGCCCCAGCATTTT CASSEARQGHQPQHF
NA TRBJ2-1 TRBV7-2 NA TGTGCCAGCAGCTCCATTACGGGATTCGCCGATGAGCAGTTCTTC CASSSITGFADEQFF
NA TRBJ1-5 TRBV28 TRBD1 TGTGCCAGCAGTACTTGGGCAGGGGGTTATCAGCCCCAGCATTTT CASSTWAGGYQPQHF
NA TRBJ2-5 TRBV14 TRBD2 TGTGCCAGCAGCCAAGACGAACTAGCGGGAGAGGAGGGGTGGCTGTTGCGAGAGACCCAGTACTTC CASSQDELAGEEGWLLRETQYF
NA TRBJ1-1 TRBV19 NA TGTGCCAGTAGTCCTGCGCAGGGGCGAGGCACTGAAGCTTTCTTT CASSPAQGRGTEAFF
NA TRBJ2-7 TRBV7-2 TRBD1 TGTGCCAGCAGCTTAGGGGGACAGAAATACGAGCAGTACTTC CASSLGGQKYEQYF
few TRBJ2-2 TRBV18 TRBD1 TGTGCCAGCTCACCCTCTTTGGACAGGGTGAGCACCGGGGAGCTGTTTTTT CASSPSLDRVSTGELFF
NA TRBJ2-7 TRBV19 NA TGTGCCAGTAGCGGCGGGAATGGCTACGAGCAGTACTTC CASSGGNGYEQYF
NA TRBJ1-2 TRBV7-2 TRBD1 TGTGCCAGCAGCTTAGGGGGACAGGGCTCGTACTATGGCTACACCTTC CASSLGGQGSYYGYTF
NA TRBJ1-1 TRBV7-9 TRBD1 TGTTCCAGCAGTCCCGACAGGGCAGCTTTCTTT CSSSPDRAAFF
few TRBJ1-1 TRBV18 TRBD1 TGTGCCAGCTCTCAAAAGCAGGGGGACACTGAAGCTTTCTTT CASSQKQGDTEAFF
few TRBJ2-7 TRBV5-1 NA TGCGCCAGCAGTCCCATGGTAGGGGGTGTCGACTACGAGCAGTACTTC CASSPMVGGVDYEQYF
NA TRBJ2-1 TRBV18 NA TGTGCCAGCTCACTAGGACGGGGTTCCTACAATGAGCAGTTCTTC CASSLGRGSYNEQFF
NA TRBJ1-2 TRBV7-6 TRBD1 TGTGCCAGCAGCCCGTCTACGGGACAGGGATATGGCTACACCTTC CASSPSTGQGYGYTF
NA TRBJ2-3 TRBV6-4 TRBD1 TGTGCCAGCAGCCCAGGGGGAGATACGCAGTATTTT CASSPGGDTQYF
NA TRBJ2-7 TRBV7-9 NA TGTGCCAGCAGCTTAGAGCGGGCCTACGAGCAGTACTTC CASSLERAYEQYF
few TRBJ1-3 TRBV6-5 NA TGTGCCAGCAGTTACACACGCATAAGCTCTGGAAACACCATATATTTT CASSYTRISSGNTIYF
NA TRBJ2-1 TRBV19 TRBD2 TGTGCCAGCACCATAGAGGTAGCGGGAGGCAATGAGCAGTTCTTC CASTIEVAGGNEQFF
NA TRBJ2-7 TRBV5-1 NA TGCGCCAGCAGCTTGGACGGGTCCAGCTACGAGCAGTACTTC CASSLDGSSYEQYF
NA TRBJ1-2 TRBV5-1 TRBD1 TGCGCCAGCAGCTCGGGCCAGGGGGAGTTTGGCTACCCCTTC CASSSGQGEFGYPF
once TRBJ2-3 TRBV4-2 NA TGTGCCAGCAGCCAAGGGGGCCCAGCTAGCACAGATACGCAGTATTTT CASSQGGPASTDTQYF
NA TRBJ2-7 TRBV5-4 TRBD1 TGTGCCAGCAGCTTAGACAGGGGGCCCCTGTACCTACACTACGAGCAGTACTTC CASSLDRGPLYLHYEQYF
few TRBJ2-7 TRBV5-1 NA TGCGCCAGCAGGAAACAGGAAGGCGAGCAGTACTTC CASRKQEGEQYF
NA TRBJ2-5 TRBV5-1 TRBD2 TGCGCCAGCAGCGAGCGGGGGGGTCCCCAAGAGACCCAGTACTTC CASSERGGPQETQYF
NA TRBJ1-1 TRBV5-1 TRBD1 TGCGCCAGCAAGGGGGCAGGGCTCTACACTGAAGCTTTCTTT CASKGAGLYTEAFF
NA TRBJ2-5 TRBV7-9 NA TGTGCCAGCAGCTTAGAAGGGACAACTGAGACCCAGTACTTC CASSLEGTTETQYF
few TRBJ2-3 TRBV5-1 NA TGCGCCAGCAGCGGGGGACTTACGAACCCCACAGATACGCAGTATTTT CASSGGLTNPTDTQYF
NA TRBJ2-6 TRBV25-1 NA TGTGCCAGCAGTGAGGCGGGGGCGGGGGGGGCCAACGTCCTGACTTTC CASSEAGAGGANVLTF
NA TRBJ1-6 TRBV6-1 NA TGTGCCAGCAGCCAAGCCGGTGAGGGTTCACCCCTCCACTTT CASSQAGEGSPLHF